The TCR beta chain described here comes from a study of T cells in Graves' hyperthyroidism and ophthalmopathy. Study-wide results and caveats: Classification by a 13 V-J model distinguished ophthalmopathy from stable hyperthyroidism.

Uncontrolled infections, other autoimmune diseases, pregnancy or lactation led to exclusion of patients. The study based diagnoses on clinical symptoms, serum thyroxine and TRAb, thyroid ultrasound and orbital computed tomography. From RNA transcripts, TCR beta CDR3 regions were amplified. HTBI primers were employed in a first-round RT-PCR of the TCR CDR3. A single record per CDR3 protein comes from TCRdb applying MiXCR to the multiplex PCR reads. The sample gives hundreds of thousands of distinct CDR3 sequences, about 13% of which show up once; 9.2% is in the top ten. The germline V gene has CDR1 ENHRY and CDR2 SYGVKD. The CDR3 spans 11 residues. Trimming pared 6 bases from V and 6 bases from J, leaving 9 bases between. This clonotype was observed at least ten times. Its antigen remains unknown.

V gene TRBV10-3 combines with J gene TRBJ2-7; the D is unclear. The sequencing input was blood. This sequence was found in a young woman with Graves' hyperthyroidism. In DNA, the CDR3 is TGTGCCATCAGCGGCCAGCGCGAGCAGTACTTC. It specifies CAISGQREQYF.